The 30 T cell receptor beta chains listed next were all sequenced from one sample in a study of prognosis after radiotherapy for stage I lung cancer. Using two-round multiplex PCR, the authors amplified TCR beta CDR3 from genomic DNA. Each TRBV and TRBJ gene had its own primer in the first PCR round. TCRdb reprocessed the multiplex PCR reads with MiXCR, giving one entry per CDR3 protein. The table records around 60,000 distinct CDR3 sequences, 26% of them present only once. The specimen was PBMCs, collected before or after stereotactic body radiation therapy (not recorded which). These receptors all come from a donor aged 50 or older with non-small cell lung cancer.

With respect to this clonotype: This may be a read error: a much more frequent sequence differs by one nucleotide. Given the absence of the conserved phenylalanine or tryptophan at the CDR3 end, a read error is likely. The CDR3 loop reads CASSLSALAKYNEQFL. The CDR3 nucleotides read TGCGCCAGCAGCCTATCCGCGCTAGCGAAGTACAATGAGCAGTTCTTG. The rearrangement links TRBV4-1 to TRBJ2-1; possibly TRBD2 for D (6 bases). Germline lookup yields CDR1 MGHRA and CDR2 YSYEKL. The CDR3 is made up of 16 amino acids. V lost 4 bases and J lost 4, with 17 bases in between.

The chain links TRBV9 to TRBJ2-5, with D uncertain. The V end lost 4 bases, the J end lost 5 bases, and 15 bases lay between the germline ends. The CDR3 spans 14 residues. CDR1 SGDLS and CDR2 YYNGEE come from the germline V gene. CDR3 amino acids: CASSPFEVGETQYF. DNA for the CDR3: TGTGCCAGCAGCCCGTTCGAGGTCGGGGAGACCCAGTACTTC.

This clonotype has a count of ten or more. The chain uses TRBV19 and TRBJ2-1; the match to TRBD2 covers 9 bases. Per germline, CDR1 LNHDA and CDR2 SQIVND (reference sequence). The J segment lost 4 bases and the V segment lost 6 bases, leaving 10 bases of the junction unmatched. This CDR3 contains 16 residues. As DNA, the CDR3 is TGTGCCAGTAGCCCTGATGCTAGCGGGGTGTACAATGAGCAGTTCTTC. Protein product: CASSPDASGVYNEQFF.

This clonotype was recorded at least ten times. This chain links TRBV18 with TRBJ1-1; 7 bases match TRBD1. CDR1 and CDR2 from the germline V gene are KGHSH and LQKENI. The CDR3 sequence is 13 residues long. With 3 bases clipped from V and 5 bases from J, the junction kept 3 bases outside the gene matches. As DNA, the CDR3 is TGTGCCAGCTCACCCGAACAGGGGACTGAAGCTTTCTTT. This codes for CASSPEQGTEAFF.

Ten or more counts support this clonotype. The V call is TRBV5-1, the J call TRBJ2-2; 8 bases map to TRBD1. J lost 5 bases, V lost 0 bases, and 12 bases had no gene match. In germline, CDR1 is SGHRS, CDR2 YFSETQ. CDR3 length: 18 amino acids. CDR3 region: CASSLGAGGAGWTGELFF. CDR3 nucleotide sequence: TGCGCCAGCAGCTTGGGGGCAGGGGGCGCCGGATGGACCGGGGAGCTGTTTTTT.

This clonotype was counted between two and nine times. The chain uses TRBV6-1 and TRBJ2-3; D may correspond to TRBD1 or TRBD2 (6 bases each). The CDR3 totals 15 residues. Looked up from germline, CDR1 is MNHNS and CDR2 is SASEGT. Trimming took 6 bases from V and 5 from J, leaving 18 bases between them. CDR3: CASRLGGWGRDTQYF. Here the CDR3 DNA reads TGTGCCAGCAGACTGGGGGGCTGGGGTAGAGATACGCAGTATTTT.

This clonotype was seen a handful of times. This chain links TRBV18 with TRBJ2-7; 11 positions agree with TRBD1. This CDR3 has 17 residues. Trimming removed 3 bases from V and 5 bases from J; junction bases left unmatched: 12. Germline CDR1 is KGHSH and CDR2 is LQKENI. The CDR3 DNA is TGTGCCAGCTCACCCTTCCCTGTTAGGACAGGGGGCGACGAGCAGTACTTC. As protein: CASSPFPVRTGGDEQYF.

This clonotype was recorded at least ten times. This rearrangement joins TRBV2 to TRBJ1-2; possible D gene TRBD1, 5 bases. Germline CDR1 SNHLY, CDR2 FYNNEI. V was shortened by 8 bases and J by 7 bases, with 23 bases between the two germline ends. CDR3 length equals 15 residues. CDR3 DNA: TGTGCCAGCTACCCTCGGGAGATACAGGCTTCTGGCTACACCTTC. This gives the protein CASYPREIQASGYTF.

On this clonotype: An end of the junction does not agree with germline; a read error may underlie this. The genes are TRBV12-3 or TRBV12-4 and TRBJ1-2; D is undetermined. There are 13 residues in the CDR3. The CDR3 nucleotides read TGTGCCAGCAGCCCTGGTGATGAGTATGACTACACCTTC. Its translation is CASSPGDEYDYTF.

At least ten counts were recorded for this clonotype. In DNA, the CDR3 is TGTGCCAGCAGCGTTCTGGGGCAGGTCTATGGCTACACCTTC. Protein sequence: CASSVLGQVYGYTF. V is TRBV7-2 and J is TRBJ1-2; D is perhaps TRBD1 (5 bases). In germline, CDR1 is SGHTA, CDR2 FQGNSA. V lost 5 bases to trimming and J lost 4 bases, with 14 bases between them. The CDR3 extends over 14 amino acids.

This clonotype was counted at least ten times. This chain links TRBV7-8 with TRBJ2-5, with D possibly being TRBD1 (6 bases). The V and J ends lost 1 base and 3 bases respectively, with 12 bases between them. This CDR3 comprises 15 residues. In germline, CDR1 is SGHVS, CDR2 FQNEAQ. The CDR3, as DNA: TGTGCCAGCAGCTTAGGCACAGGGATTAAAGAGACCCAGTACTTC. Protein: CASSLGTGIKETQYF. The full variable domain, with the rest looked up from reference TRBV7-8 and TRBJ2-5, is GAGVSQSPRYKVAKRGQDVALRCDPISGHVSLFWYQQALGQGPEFLTYFQNEAQLDKSGLPSDRFFAERPEGSVSTLKIQRTQQEDSAVYLCASSLGTGIKETQYFGPGTRLLVL.

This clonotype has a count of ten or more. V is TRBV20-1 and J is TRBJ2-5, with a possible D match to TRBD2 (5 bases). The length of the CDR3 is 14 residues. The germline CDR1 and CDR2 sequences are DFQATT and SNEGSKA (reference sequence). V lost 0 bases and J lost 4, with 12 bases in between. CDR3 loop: CSARDPGFPETQYF. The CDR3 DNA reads TGCAGTGCTAGAGATCCGGGGTTCCCAGAGACCCAGTACTTC.

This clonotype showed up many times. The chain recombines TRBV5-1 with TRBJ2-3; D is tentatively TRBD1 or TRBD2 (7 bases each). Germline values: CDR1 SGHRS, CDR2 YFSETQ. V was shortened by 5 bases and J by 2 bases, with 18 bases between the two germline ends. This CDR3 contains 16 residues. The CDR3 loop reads CASSPQGGGNTDTQYF. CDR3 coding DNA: TGCGCCAGCAGTCCCCAGGGGGGGGGTAACACAGATACGCAGTATTTT.

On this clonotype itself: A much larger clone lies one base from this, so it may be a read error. CDR3 DNA: TGTGACAGCAGCTTGGGACTAGCCCTCGACGAGCAGTACTTC. It encodes CDSSLGLALDEQYF. V usage is TRBV5-4 and J usage is TRBJ2-7, with 9 bases lining up with TRBD2. This CDR3 has 14 amino acids. Germline CDR1 and CDR2: SGHNT and YYREEE (reference sequence).

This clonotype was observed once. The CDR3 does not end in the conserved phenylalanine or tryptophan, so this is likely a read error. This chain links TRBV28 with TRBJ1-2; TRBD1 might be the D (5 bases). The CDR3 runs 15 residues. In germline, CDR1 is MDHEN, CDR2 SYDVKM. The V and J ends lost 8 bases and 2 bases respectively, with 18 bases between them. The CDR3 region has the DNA TGTGCCAGCCTCCTACCGGGGCAGGGAAACTATGGCTACACCCTC. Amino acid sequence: CASLLPGQGNYGYTL.

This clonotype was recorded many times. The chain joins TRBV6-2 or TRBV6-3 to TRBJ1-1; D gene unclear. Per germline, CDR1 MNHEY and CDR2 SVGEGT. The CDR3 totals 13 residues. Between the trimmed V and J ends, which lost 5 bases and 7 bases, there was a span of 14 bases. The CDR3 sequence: CASSEARTVEAFF. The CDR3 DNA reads TGTGCCAGCAGTGAAGCCCGAACAGTTGAAGCTTTCTTT.

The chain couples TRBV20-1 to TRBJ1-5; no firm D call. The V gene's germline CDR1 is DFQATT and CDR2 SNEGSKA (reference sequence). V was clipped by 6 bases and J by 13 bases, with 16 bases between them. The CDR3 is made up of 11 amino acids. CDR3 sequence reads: CSAVEQFLQHF. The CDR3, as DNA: TGCAGTGCCGTTGAACAGTTTTTGCAGCATTTT.

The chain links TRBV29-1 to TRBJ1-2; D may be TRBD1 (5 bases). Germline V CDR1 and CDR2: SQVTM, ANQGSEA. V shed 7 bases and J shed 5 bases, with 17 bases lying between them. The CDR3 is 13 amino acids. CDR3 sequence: CSDTWGSPYGYTF. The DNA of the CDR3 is TGCAGCGACACTTGGGGGTCACCATATGGCTACACCTTC.

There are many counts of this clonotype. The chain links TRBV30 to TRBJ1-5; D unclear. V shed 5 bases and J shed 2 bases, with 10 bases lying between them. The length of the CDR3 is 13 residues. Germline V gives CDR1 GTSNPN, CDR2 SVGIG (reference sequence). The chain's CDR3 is CAWAPGGNQPQHF. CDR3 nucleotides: TGTGCCTGGGCCCCCGGGGGCAATCAGCCCCAGCATTTT.

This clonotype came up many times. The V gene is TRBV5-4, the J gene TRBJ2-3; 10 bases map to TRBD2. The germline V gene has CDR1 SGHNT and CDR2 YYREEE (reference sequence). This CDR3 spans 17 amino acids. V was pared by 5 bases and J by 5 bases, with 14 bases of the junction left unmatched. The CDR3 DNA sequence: TGTGCCAGCAGTTACAGCGGGGGGGCCCCATCGGGAGATACGCAGTATTTT. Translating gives CASSYSGGAPSGDTQYF.

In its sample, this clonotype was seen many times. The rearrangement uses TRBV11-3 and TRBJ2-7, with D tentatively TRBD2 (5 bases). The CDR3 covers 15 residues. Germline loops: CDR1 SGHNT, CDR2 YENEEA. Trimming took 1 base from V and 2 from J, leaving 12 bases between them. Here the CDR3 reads CASSLVGRETYEQYF. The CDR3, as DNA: TGTGCCAGCAGCTTAGTTGGCCGGGAAACCTACGAGCAGTACTTC.

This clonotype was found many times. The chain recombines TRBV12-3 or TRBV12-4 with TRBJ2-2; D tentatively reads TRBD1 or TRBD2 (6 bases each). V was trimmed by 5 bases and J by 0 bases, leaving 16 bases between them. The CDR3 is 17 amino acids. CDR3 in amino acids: CASSITGGRANTGELFF. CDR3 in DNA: TGTGCCAGCAGTATCACCGGGGGCCGGGCGAACACCGGGGAGCTGTTTTTT.

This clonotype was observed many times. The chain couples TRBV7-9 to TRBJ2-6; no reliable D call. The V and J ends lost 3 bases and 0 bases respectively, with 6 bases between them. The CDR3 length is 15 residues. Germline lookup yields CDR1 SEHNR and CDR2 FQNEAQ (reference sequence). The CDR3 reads CASSLYGSGANVLTF. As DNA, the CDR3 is TGTGCCAGCAGCTTGTACGGCTCTGGGGCCAACGTCCTGACTTTC.

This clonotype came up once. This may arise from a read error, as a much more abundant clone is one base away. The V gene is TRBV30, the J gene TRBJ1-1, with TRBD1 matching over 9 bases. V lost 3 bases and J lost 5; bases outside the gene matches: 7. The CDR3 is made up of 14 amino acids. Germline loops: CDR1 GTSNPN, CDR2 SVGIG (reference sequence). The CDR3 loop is CAWRHTGGLTEAFF. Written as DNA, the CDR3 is TGTGCCTGGAGACACACAGGGGGCTTAACTGAAGCTTTCTTT.

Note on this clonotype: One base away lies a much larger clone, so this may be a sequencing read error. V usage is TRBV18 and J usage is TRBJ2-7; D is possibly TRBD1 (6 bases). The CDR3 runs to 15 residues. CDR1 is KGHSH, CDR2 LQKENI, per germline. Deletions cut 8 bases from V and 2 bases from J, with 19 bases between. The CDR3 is CASPLQGTHPYEQYF. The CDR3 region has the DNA TGTGCCAGCCCACTTCAGGGGACCCACCCCTACGAGCAGTACTTC.

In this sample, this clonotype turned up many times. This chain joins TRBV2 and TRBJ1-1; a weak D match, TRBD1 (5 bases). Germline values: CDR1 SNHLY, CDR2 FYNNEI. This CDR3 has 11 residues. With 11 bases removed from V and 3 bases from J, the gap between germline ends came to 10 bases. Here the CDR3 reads CAGGVDTEAFF. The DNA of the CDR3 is TGTGCCGGGGGGGTTGACACTGAAGCTTTCTTT.

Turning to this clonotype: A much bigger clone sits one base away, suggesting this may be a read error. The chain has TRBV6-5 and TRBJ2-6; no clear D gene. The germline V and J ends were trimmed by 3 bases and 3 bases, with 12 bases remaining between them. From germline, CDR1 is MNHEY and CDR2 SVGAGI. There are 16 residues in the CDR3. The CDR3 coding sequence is TGTGCCAGCAGTTATCCTCCTGAGCGTGGGGCCAACGTCCTGACTTTC. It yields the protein CASSYPPERGANVLTF.

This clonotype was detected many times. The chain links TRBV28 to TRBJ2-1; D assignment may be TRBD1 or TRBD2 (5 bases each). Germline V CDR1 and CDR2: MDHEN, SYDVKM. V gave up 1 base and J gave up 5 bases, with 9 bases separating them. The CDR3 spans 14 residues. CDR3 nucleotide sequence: TGTGCCAGCAGTTTATTGGGGGAAAACAATGAGCAGTTCTTC. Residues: CASSLLGENNEQFF.

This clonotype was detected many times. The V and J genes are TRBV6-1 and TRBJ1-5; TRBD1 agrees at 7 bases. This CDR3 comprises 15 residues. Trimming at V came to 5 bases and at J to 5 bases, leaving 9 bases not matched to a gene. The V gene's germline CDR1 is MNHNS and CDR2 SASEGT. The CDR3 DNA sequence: TGTGCCAGCAGTACCGGGACAGACACTCATCAGCCCCAGCATTTT. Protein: CASSTGTDTHQPQHF.

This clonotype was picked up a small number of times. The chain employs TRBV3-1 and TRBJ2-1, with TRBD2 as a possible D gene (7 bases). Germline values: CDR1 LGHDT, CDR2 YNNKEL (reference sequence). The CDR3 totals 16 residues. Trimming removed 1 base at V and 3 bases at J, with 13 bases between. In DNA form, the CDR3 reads TGTGCCAGCAGCCAAGGGGGGGGGCCTCTCTACAATGAGCAGTTCTTC. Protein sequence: CASSQGGGPLYNEQFF.